Each of the 12 T cell receptor beta chains below was sequenced from the same sample in a study of beta chain features in type 1 diabetes. Their antigen targets remain unknown. The study's findings and limits: Shortening that was moderate but significant affected the TCRB CDR3s of Type 1 diabetes patients in all four CD4+ subsets.

Every bit of the isolated RNA underwent reverse transcription, so sequencing read expressed TCRB transcripts. Sequencing used immunoSEQ multiplex PCR; TCRdb keeps in-frame clones, though not all of them. Of under 200,000 clones listed, about 8.1% are singletons. The sequenced material came from central memory CD4+ T cells from blood. Source of these receptors: a woman between 18 and 29 years old with type 1 diabetes.

This clone was counted a few times. This sequence joins TRBV5-1 and TRBJ2-1; 7 positions match TRBD2. CDR1 and CDR2 (germline): SGHRS, YFSETQ. The V and J ends lost 0 bases and 7 bases, in that order; junction bases with no gene match: 7. The CDR3 runs 15 residues. CDR3 nucleotides: TGCGCCAGCAGCTTGGCACTAGCGTCAATTAATGAGCAGTTCTTC. Translated, it gives CASSLALASINEQFF.

This chain links TRBV25-1 with TRBJ1-2; D perhaps matches TRBD1 (6 bases). Germline-derived CDR1 and CDR2 are MGHDK and SYGVNS. Trimming took off 4 bases at V and 2 bases at J, with 11 bases between the two ends. This CDR3 is 14 amino acids long. The CDR3 protein is CASSGTGLNYGYTF. CDR3 nucleotide sequence: TGTGCCAGCAGTGGTACAGGGTTGAACTATGGCTACACCTTC.

This sequence joins TRBV9 and TRBJ2-7; 7 bases are a match to TRBD2. This CDR3 is built from 15 residues. V lost 4 bases to trimming and J lost 3 bases; unmatched junction nucleotides: 10. Germline CDR1 reads SGDLS; CDR2 reads YYNGEE. CDR3 sequence (DNA): TGTGCCAGCAGCCCTCAGGGCGGGAGAAGCTACGAGCAGTACTTC. Its protein is CASSPQGGRSYEQYF.

CDR3 sequence: CAIRPQGTEAFF. CDR3 nucleotide sequence: TGTGCCATCCGCCCGCAGGGAACTGAAGCTTTCTTT. The genes are TRBV10-3 and TRBJ1-1; the D gene is possibly TRBD1 (5 bases). The V gene lost 8 bases and the J gene lost 5 bases, with 12 bases spanning the gap. The germline gives CDR1 ENHRY, CDR2 SYGVKD. The CDR3 covers 12 residues.

The J gene is TRBJ2-1, the V gene TRBV2, with 8 bases matching TRBD2. The CDR3 covers 14 residues. Unmatched junction bases numbered 5, after V lost 1 base and J lost 9 bases. Germline CDR1 and CDR2: SNHLY and FYNNEI. CDR3 nucleotide sequence: TGTGCCAGCAGTGAAGGCGGGAGGTTAGGTGAGCAGTTCTTC. Residues: CASSEGGRLGEQFF.

This clone has only a few counts. The chain couples TRBV7-3 to TRBJ2-5; possibly TRBD1 for D (5 bases). CDR1 is SGHTA, CDR2 FQGTGA, per germline. This CDR3 has 13 residues. Trimming took 3 bases from V and 1 from J, leaving 6 bases between them. This CDR3 is CASSLGPQETQYF. For the CDR3, the DNA is TGTGCCAGCAGCTTGGGGCCCCAAGAGACCCAGTACTTC. The full variable domain, rest sourced from reference TRBV7-3 and TRBJ2-5, is GAGVSQTPSNKVTEKGKYVELRCDPISGHTALYWYRQSLGQGPEFLIYFQGTGAADDSGLPNDRFFAVRPEGSVSTLKIQRTERGDSAVYLCASSLGPQETQYFGPGTRLLVL.

This clone was seen a few times. V and J are TRBV7-9 and TRBJ1-2, with 7 bases lining up with TRBD1. CDR1 and CDR2 from the germline V gene are SEHNR and FQNEAQ (reference sequence). The CDR3 consists of 15 residues. J lost 1 base, V lost 5 bases, and 7 bases had no gene match. The CDR3 spells CASSPTRDSNYGYTF. The CDR3 region has the DNA TGTGCCAGCAGCCCTACTCGGGACAGTAACTATGGCTACACCTTC.

This clone was picked up a small number of times. The chain joins TRBV14 to TRBJ2-3; a possible D gene is TRBD2 (5 bases). The germline gives CDR1 SGHDN, CDR2 FVKESK. Between the trimmed V and J ends, which lost 1 base and 7 bases, there was a span of 6 bases. The CDR3 contains 12 residues. CDR3 region: CASSQGTHTQYF. The CDR3 DNA sequence: TGTGCCAGCAGCCAAGGGACTCATACGCAGTATTTT. Combining the CDR3 with reference TRBV14 and TRBJ2-3 gives the whole variable domain EAGVTQFPSHSVIEKGQTVTLRCDPISGHDNLYWYRRVMGKEIKFLLHFVKESKQDESGMPNNRFLAERTGGTYSTLKVQPAELEDSGVYFCASSQGTHTQYFGPGTRLTVL.

This chain joins TRBV30 and TRBJ2-5; tentative D call: TRBD1 (6 bases). The CDR3 length is 13 residues. Trimming pared 1 base from V and 2 bases from J, leaving 8 bases between. CDR1 and CDR2 from the germline V gene are GTSNPN and SVGIG (reference sequence). The CDR3 loop reads CAWSGTVQETQYF. The CDR3 DNA follows: TGTGCCTGGAGTGGGACAGTTCAAGAGACCCAGTACTTC.

The V and J genes are TRBV12-2 and TRBJ2-3; TRBD2 is taken as the D call from the table, unchecked against the DNA. TRBV12-2 is a pseudogene segment. The CDR3 totals 18 residues. The CDR3 DNA reads as TGTGCAAGTCGAAAGACCGGGACTAGCGGGAGAAGTTCAGATACGCAGTATTTT. It is translated as CASRKTGTSGRSSDTQYF.

In nucleotides, the CDR3 is TGTGCCAGCAGTACTACGACAGGGTTGACGGATACGCAGTATTTT. It codes for CASSTTTGLTDTQYF. The chain is built from TRBV6-1 and TRBJ2-3; TRBD1 matches 7 bases. Per the germline V gene, CDR1 is MNHNS and CDR2 is SASEGT. The CDR3 has 15 residues. V trimming: 5 bases; J trimming: 6 bases; junction bases outside the gene matches: 11.

This chain connects TRBV7-8 to TRBJ1-1; 7 bases agree with TRBD1. V was clipped by 1 base and J by 5 bases; unmatched bases: 13. Germline V gene sequence: CDR1 SGHVS, CDR2 FQNEAQ. This CDR3 has 17 residues. The CDR3 DNA reads TGTGCCAGCAGCTTAGTTTCGGGACAGATAGGGGGGACTGAAGCTTTCTTT. It specifies CASSLVSGQIGGTEAFF.